These 9 T cell receptor beta chains originate from one sample sequenced in a study of T-cell memory formation after mild COVID-19. TCRdb independently ran MiXCR on the 5' RACE reads; one entry per CDR3 protein. The sample carries approximately 150,000 distinct CDR3 sequences, 15% to 20% recorded once. The sample consisted of PBMCs or a T cell subset sorted from them (not recorded which). These receptors were collected from an adult woman who had mild COVID-19 (a few samples of this study predate the infection). Cell type and time point are not known.

This chain uses TRBV12-3 or TRBV12-4 with TRBJ2-7; the match to TRBD1 covers 11 bases. V lost 6 bases and J lost 4; bases outside the gene matches: 5. The CDR3 has 14 amino acids. CDR3 sequence reads: CASRRTGGDYEQYF. Here the CDR3 DNA reads TGTGCCAGCAGACGGACAGGGGGCGATTACGAGCAGTACTTC.

This clonotype was detected many times. V gene TRBV12-3 or TRBV12-4 combines with J gene TRBJ1-1, with a weak D call TRBD1 (6 bases). This CDR3 is 13 amino acids long. Deletions cut 1 base from V and 4 bases from J, with 7 bases between. Here the CDR3 DNA reads TGTGCCAGCAGTTTAGGAGGGGGCACTGAAGCTTTCTTT. It encodes CASSLGGGTEAFF.

This chain connects TRBV27 to TRBJ2-3, with D hard to call. From germline, CDR1 is MNHEY and CDR2 SMNVEV (reference sequence). The ends were cut back, 4 bases at V and 2 bases at J, with 13 bases in the middle. This CDR3 is 15 amino acids long. CDR3 loop: CASSSDTVATDTQYF. Here the CDR3 DNA reads TGTGCCAGCAGTTCCGATACGGTGGCCACAGATACGCAGTATTTT.

The chain employs TRBV6-6 and TRBJ1-1, with D perhaps TRBD1 (5 bases). The CDR3 is 15 amino acids. Germline loops: CDR1 MNHNY, CDR2 SVGAGI (reference sequence). The germline V and J ends were trimmed by 2 bases and 5 bases, with 15 bases remaining between them. CDR3 sequence: CASSYMAQGGTEAFF. The CDR3, as DNA: TGTGCCAGCAGTTACATGGCCCAGGGAGGGACTGAAGCTTTCTTT.

The chain uses TRBV7-2 and TRBJ1-1, with 7 bases lining up with TRBD1. The CDR3 consists of 14 residues. Germline lookup yields CDR1 SGHTA and CDR2 FQGNSA. V shed 5 bases and J 4 bases; nucleotides not matched to a gene: 7. The CDR3 DNA sequence: TGTGCCAGCAGCCGCAGGGGGATCGGCACTGAAGCTTTCTTT. This codes for CASSRRGIGTEAFF.

This clonotype came up a few times. This chain joins TRBV30 and TRBJ2-7; D not resolved. V was trimmed by 1 base and J by 6 bases, leaving 16 bases between them. The CDR3 extends over 14 amino acids. Germline lookup yields CDR1 GTSNPN and CDR2 SVGIG (reference sequence). Written as DNA, the CDR3 is TGTGCCTGGAGTGGGATAAGACGCACGGGCGAGCAGTACTTC. Translated, it gives CAWSGIRRTGEQYF.

This clonotype appeared a few times. J is TRBJ2-7 and V is TRBV6-1; D may be TRBD1 or TRBD2 (6 bases each). The V end lost 2 bases, the J end lost 5 bases, and 10 bases lay between the germline ends. This CDR3 has 13 residues. Germline values: CDR1 MNHNS, CDR2 SASEGT. The CDR3 region has the DNA TGTGCCAGCAGTGAAAAGAGGGGGGACGAGCAGTACTTC. It is translated as CASSEKRGDEQYF.

This chain links TRBV20-1 with TRBJ2-7; D perhaps matches TRBD2 (5 bases). This CDR3 has 14 residues. Germline assignment: CDR1 DFQATT and CDR2 SNEGSKA (reference sequence). DNA of the CDR3: TGCAGCCTGGGTATCGGCGGGCGCTCCTACGAGCAGTACTTC. This sequence encodes CSLGIGGRSYEQYF.

This clonotype was counted a few times. The V and J genes are TRBV12-3 or TRBV12-4 and TRBJ1-5; 9 bases are a match to TRBD1. With 5 bases clipped from V and 1 base from J, the junction kept 18 bases outside the gene matches. The CDR3 is made up of 20 amino acids. This CDR3 reads CASSPAAVGQGKMSNQPQHF. The CDR3 DNA sequence: TGTGCCAGCAGTCCCGCCGCGGTAGGACAGGGGAAGATGAGCAATCAGCCCCAGCATTTT.